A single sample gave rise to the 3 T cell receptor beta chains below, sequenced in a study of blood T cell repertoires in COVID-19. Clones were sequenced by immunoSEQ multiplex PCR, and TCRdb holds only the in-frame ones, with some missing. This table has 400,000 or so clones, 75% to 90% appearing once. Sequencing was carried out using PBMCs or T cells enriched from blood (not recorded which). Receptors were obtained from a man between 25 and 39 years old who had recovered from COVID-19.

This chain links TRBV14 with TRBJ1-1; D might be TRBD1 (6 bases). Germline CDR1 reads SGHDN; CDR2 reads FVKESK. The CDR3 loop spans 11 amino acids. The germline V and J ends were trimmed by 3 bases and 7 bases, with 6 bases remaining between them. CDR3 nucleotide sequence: TGTGCCAGCAGCCAGACAGGTGAAGCTTTCTTT. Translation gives CASSQTGEAFF.

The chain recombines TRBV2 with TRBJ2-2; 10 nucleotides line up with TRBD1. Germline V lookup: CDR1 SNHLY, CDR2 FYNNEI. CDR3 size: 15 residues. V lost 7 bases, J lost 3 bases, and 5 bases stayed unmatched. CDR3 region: CASTRDRGHTGELFF. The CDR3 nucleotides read TGTGCCAGCACCCGGGACAGGGGACACACCGGGGAGCTGTTTTTT.

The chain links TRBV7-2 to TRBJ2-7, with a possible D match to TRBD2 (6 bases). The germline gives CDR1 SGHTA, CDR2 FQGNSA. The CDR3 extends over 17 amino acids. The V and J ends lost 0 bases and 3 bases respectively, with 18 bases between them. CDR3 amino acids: CASSLAFGGGAVYEQYF. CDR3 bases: TGTGCCAGCAGCTTAGCATTCGGCGGAGGGGCGGTCTACGAGCAGTACTTC.